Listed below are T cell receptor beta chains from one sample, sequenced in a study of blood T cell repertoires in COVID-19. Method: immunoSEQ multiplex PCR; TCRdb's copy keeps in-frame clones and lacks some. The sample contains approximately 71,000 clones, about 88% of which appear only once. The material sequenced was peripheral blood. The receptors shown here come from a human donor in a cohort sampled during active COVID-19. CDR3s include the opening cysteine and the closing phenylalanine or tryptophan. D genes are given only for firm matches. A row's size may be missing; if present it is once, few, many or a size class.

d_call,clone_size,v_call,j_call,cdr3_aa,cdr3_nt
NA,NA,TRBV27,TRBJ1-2,CASSLTENYGYTF,TGTGCCAGCAGTCTAACAGAGAACTATGGCTACACCTTC
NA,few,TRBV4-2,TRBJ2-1,CASSQDPGGSSYNEQFF,TGTGCCAGCAGCCAAGACCCAGGGGGGAGCTCCTACAATGAGCAGTTCTTC
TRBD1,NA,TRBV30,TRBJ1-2,CAWSKDRPNLIF,TGTGCCTGGAGTAAGGACAGGCCGAATTTGATCTTC
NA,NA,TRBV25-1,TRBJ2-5,CASSVRAGEQYF,TGTGCCAGCAGTGTCCGGGCTGGGGAGCAGTACTTC
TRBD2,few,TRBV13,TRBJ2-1,CASSLGLAGVNEQFF,TGTGCCAGCAGCTTGGGACTAGCGGGAGTTAATGAGCAGTTCTTC
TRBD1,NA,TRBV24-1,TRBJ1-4,CATSSSTGDNEKLFF,TGTGCCACCAGTTCTTCGACAGGGGATAATGAAAAACTGTTTTTT
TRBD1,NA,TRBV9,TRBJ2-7,CASSVGTGSSEQYF,TGTGCCAGCAGCGTAGGGACAGGGAGCTCCGAGCAGTACTTC
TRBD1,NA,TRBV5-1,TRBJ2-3,CASSFGQGADTQYF,TGCGCCAGCAGCTTCGGACAGGGTGCAGATACGCAGTATTTT
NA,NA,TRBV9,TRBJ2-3,CASSAAFGGALHTQYF,TGTGCCAGCAGCGCAGCTTTTGGGGGGGCCCTTCATACGCAGTATTTT
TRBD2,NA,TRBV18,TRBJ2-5,CASRVAGVETQYF,TGTGCCAGCCGGGTAGCGGGAGTTGAGACCCAGTACTTC
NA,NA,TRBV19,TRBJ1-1,CASRLGQNTEAFF,TGTGCCAGCAGACTCGGACAGAACACTGAAGCTTTCTTT